A selection of T cell receptor beta chains follows, all from one sample in a study of identical twins' blood T cells. One entry per CDR3 protein results from TCRdb running MiXCR on the 5' RACE reads. The sample records 350,000 to 400,000 distinct CDR3 sequences, approximately 30% being singletons. Sequencing was performed on PBMCs. These receptors all stem from a woman between 18 and 55 years old in good health. Each CDR3 is given with its conserved first and last residue. Each record gives: J gene, D gene, V gene, clone size, CDR3 DNA, CDR3 protein. A D gene is named only where the DNA matches it firmly. For some rows the clone size is stated as once, few or many, or as a class when expanded; others skip it.

TRBJ2-7	TRBD2	TRBV7-9	-	TGTGCCAGCAGCTTAATTAGCGGGGGGGCATGGAACAAGCAGTACTTC	CASSLISGGAWNKQYF
TRBJ1-1	-	TRBV12-5	many	TGTGCTAGTGGCTCCAGGGCTGGCACTGAAGCTTTCTTT	CASGSRAGTEAFF
TRBJ2-3	TRBD2	TRBV19	-	TGTGCCAGTAGTAATGACGGGAGGGACACAGATACGCAGTATTTT	CASSNDGRDTDTQYF
TRBJ1-1	-	TRBV29-1	many	TGCAGCGTGCCCATGAACACTGAAGCTTTCTTT	CSVPMNTEAFF
TRBJ1-5	-	TRBV19	few	TGTGCCAGTAACGCGGCGATTAGCAATCAGCCCCAGCATTTT	CASNAAISNQPQHF
TRBJ1-2	-	TRBV12-3/TRBV12-4	-	TGTGCCAGCAGTCCGGGGATTAACGGCTACACCTTC	CASSPGINGYTF
TRBJ1-5	-	TRBV20-1	-	TGCAGTGCTATCGGGGGGCAGGTTGGTCAGCCCCAGCATTTT	CSAIGGQVGQPQHF
TRBJ2-2	-	TRBV5-1	-	TGCGCCAGCAGCGAGGGGAAGGGGACGGTGAACACCGGGGAGCTGTTTTTT	CASSEGKGTVNTGELFF
TRBJ2-2	TRBD2	TRBV3-1	-	TGTGCCAGCAGCTTTAGCGGGTCCGGGGAGCTGTTTTTT	CASSFSGSGELFF
TRBJ2-7	-	TRBV20-1	few	TGCAGTGCCAAAGGAAAGAGCTCCTACGAGCAGTACTTC	CSAKGKSSYEQYF
TRBJ1-2	-	TRBV12-3/TRBV12-4	-	TGTGCCACCCGGGGTAGGACAGCTAACTATGGCTACACCTTC	CATRGRTANYGYTF
TRBJ2-5	-	TRBV29-1	-	TGCAGCGTTGGACCTGATAGTGGGGAGACCCAGTACTTC	CSVGPDSGETQYF
TRBJ2-7	-	TRBV5-1	-	TGCGCCAGCAGCTTGGGCGTTCTCACCGATTACGAGCAGTACTTC	CASSLGVLTDYEQYF
TRBJ2-7	-	TRBV6-6	few	TGTGCCAGCAGCCCATATGACAGTTACGAGCAGTACTTC	CASSPYDSYEQYF
TRBJ2-1	TRBD2	TRBV9	-	TGTGCCAGCAGCGCTAGCGGTAGCTCCTACAATGAGCAGTTCTTC	CASSASGSSYNEQFF
TRBJ1-4	-	TRBV2	many	TGTGCCAGCAGTTGGGCTAATGAAAAACTGTTTTTT	CASSWANEKLFF
TRBJ1-3	-	TRBV6-5	few	TGTGCCAGCAGTTACTCATACTCCTCTGGAAACACCATATATTTT	CASSYSYSSGNTIYF
TRBJ2-7	-	TRBV6-2/TRBV6-3	-	TGTGCCAGCAGTTCCCTCGGCGCAGGTACCTACGAGCAGTACTTC	CASSSLGAGTYEQYF
TRBJ2-1	-	TRBV11-2	-	TGTGCCAGCAGGAACATAGGGGCGGGACTTTACAATGAGCAGTTCTTC	CASRNIGAGLYNEQFF
TRBJ2-1	-	TRBV5-1	few	TGCGCCAGCAGCTTGGCCGGGGGTAAGAATGAGCAGTTCTTC	CASSLAGGKNEQFF
TRBJ2-2	-	TRBV4-1	many	TGCGCCAGCAGCCAAGTCTTGGGCCTGAACACCGGGGAGCTGTTTTTT	CASSQVLGLNTGELFF
TRBJ2-7	TRBD2	TRBV6-5	many	TGTGCCAGCAGACGTGGGACTAGCGGGGGTGATCAGTACTTC	CASRRGTSGGDQYF